The sequence of this TCR beta chain was determined in a study of blood T cell repertoires in COVID-19. In germline, CDR1 is KGHSH, CDR2 LQKENI. V was clipped by 2 bases and J by 5 bases; unmatched bases: 2. The CDR3 is made up of 13 amino acids. Some clones are missing from TCRdb's copy, which holds only in-frame ones; the method was immunoSEQ multiplex PCR. The table records under 200,000 clones, approximately 85% of them present only once. The sequence came from an elderly woman with acute or convalescent COVID-19. The sample was peripheral blood. The chain couples TRBV18 to TRBJ2-7; 8 bases align to TRBD1. CDR3 coding DNA: TGTGCCAGCTCACCAGCGACAGGGGACGAGCAGTACTTC. It codes for CASSPATGDEQYF.